Below are 16 T cell receptor beta chains sequenced from a single sample in a study of cytomegalovirus exposure and HLA in healthy donors. Primers: 60 Vbeta forward and 13 Jbeta reverse. The data were produced by immunoSEQ multiplex PCR, yet TCRdb's version contains in-frame clones alone and is incomplete. The repertoire includes 150,000 to 200,000 clones, 75% to 90% of them detected once, and roughly 4.4% sits in the top ten. The sample taken for sequencing was PBMCs. The receptor source for this set is a young man in good health and CMV-seronegative.

The chain joins TRBV18 to TRBJ2-3, with D perhaps matching TRBD1 (6 bases). Germline V gives CDR1 KGHSH, CDR2 LQKENI. The CDR3 extends over 16 amino acids. Trimming cost V 4 bases and J 2 bases, with 16 bases left between them. CDR3 protein: CASSLLLGQPTDTQYF. Written as DNA, the CDR3 is TGTGCCAGCTCACTATTACTTGGACAGCCCACAGATACGCAGTATTTT.

This rearrangement joins TRBV6-1 to TRBJ2-7, with a weak D call TRBD2 (5 bases). Per the germline V gene, CDR1 is MNHNS and CDR2 is SASEGT. The CDR3 is 15 residues long. Trimming took 3 bases from V and 4 from J, leaving 16 bases between them. The CDR3 DNA sequence: TGTGCCAGCAGTGAGGCCCGGGCAGGAGGTTACGAGCAGTACTTC. Its translation is CASSEARAGGYEQYF.

The chain is built from TRBV7-3 and TRBJ1-1, with 7 nucleotides matching TRBD1. The CDR3 is 14 residues long. Looked up from germline, CDR1 is SGHTA and CDR2 is FQGTGA. Trimming removed 5 bases from V and 1 base from J; junction bases left unmatched: 4. The CDR3 sequence is CASSPGQSNTEAFF. The CDR3 DNA is TGTGCCAGCAGCCCGGGACAGTCGAACACTGAAGCTTTCTTT.

The V gene is TRBV30, the J gene TRBJ2-1; 8 positions match TRBD2. The germline gives CDR1 GTSNPN, CDR2 SVGIG (reference sequence). V dropped 0 bases and J dropped 5; count of bases not matched to a gene: 6. The CDR3 totals 15 residues. The CDR3 loop is CAWSVLTGGDNEQFF. CDR3 DNA: TGTGCCTGGAGTGTACTAACGGGGGGGGACAATGAGCAGTTCTTC.

The V call is TRBV7-2, the J call TRBJ1-3; perhaps TRBD1 as D (5 bases). Trimming pared 5 bases from V and 8 bases from J, leaving 16 bases between. Germline CDR1 SGHTA, CDR2 FQGNSA. This CDR3 has 14 amino acids. The CDR3, as DNA: TGTGCCAGCAGCCCCCGAGGCCTCAGGGACACCATATATTTT. It codes for CASSPRGLRDTIYF.

The V gene is TRBV30, the J gene TRBJ2-7; 8 nucleotides align to TRBD2. The CDR3 runs 14 residues. From germline, CDR1 is GTSNPN and CDR2 SVGIG (reference sequence). Trimming at V came to 2 bases and at J to 3 bases, leaving 6 bases not matched to a gene. CDR3 region: CAWSISAGGYEQYF. Written as DNA, the CDR3 is TGTGCCTGGAGTATCTCTGCGGGAGGCTACGAGCAGTACTTC.

The rearrangement links TRBV5-1 to TRBJ2-1; 9 bases are a match to TRBD2. Germline CDR1 and CDR2: SGHRS and YFSETQ. Losses at the gene ends were 9 bases for V and 6 bases for J; bases not matched to a gene: 10. The CDR3 has 14 residues. This chain's CDR3 is CATQLAGPSNEQFF. Here the CDR3 DNA reads TGCGCCACCCAGCTAGCGGGACCCAGCAATGAGCAGTTCTTC.

This chain links TRBV6-5 with TRBJ1-6; TRBD1 is a possible D gene (6 bases). This CDR3 spans 14 amino acids. The V end lost 7 bases, the J end lost 10 bases, and 17 bases lay between the germline ends. The germline V gene encodes CDR1 MNHEY and CDR2 SVGAGI. In DNA form, the CDR3 reads TGTGCCAGCAAATTGAGGGACAATGTATCACCCCTCCACTTT. It translates to CASKLRDNVSPLHF.

The chain employs TRBV5-4 and TRBJ1-6, with D possibly being TRBD1 (5 bases). Germline assignment: CDR1 SGHNT and CDR2 YYREEE (reference sequence). V lost 6 bases and J 10 bases, leaving 14 bases between the germline ends. This CDR3 region has 13 residues. CDR3 nucleotides: TGTGCCAGCACGGAGCAGGGCGAATCACCCCTCCACTTT. Translation: CASTEQGESPLHF.

CDR3 nucleotide sequence: TGTGCCAGTAGTCGCAATCCCGGGACAGGGGGCCCGGGGACTGAAGCTTTCTTT. It is translated as CASSRNPGTGGPGTEAFF. V gene TRBV19 combines with J gene TRBJ1-1; 12 bases map to TRBD1. With V trimmed by 5 bases and J by 5 bases, 15 bases remained unmatched. The length of the CDR3 is 18 residues. Germline V lookup: CDR1 LNHDA, CDR2 SQIVND (reference sequence). The full variable domain, in which reference TRBV19 and TRBJ1-1 provide the parts outside the CDR3, is DGGITQSPKYLFRKEGQNVTLSCEQNLNHDAMYWYRQDPGQGLRLIYYSQIVNDFQKGDIAEGYSVSREKKESFPLTVTSAQKNPTAFYLCASSRNPGTGGPGTEAFFGQGTRLTVV.

The chain uses TRBV4-2 and TRBJ2-5; the D is unclear. From germline, CDR1 is LGHNA and CDR2 YNFKEQ. The V end lost 0 bases, the J end lost 11 bases, and 19 bases lay between the germline ends. The CDR3 totals 15 residues. DNA for the CDR3: TGTGCCAGCAGCCAAGATGAAGCTAGTTCGGCTGCGCAGTACTTC. Translated: CASSQDEASSAAQYF.

The genes are TRBV2 and TRBJ2-3, with a tentative D call TRBD1 (6 bases). V was shortened by 8 bases and J by 1 base, with 13 bases between the two germline ends. Germline V gene lookup returns CDR1 SNHLY and CDR2 FYNNEI. The CDR3 covers 14 residues. The DNA for the CDR3 is TGTGCCAGCTTAGGGGGAATTGGCACAGATACGCAGTATTTT. Translating it yields CASLGGIGTDTQYF. Based on the CDR3 plus reference TRBV2 and TRBJ2-3, the full variable domain is EPEVTQTPSHQVTQMGQEVILRCVPISNHLYFYWYRQILGQKVEFLVSFYNNEISEKSEIFDDQFSVERPDGSNFTLKIRSTKLEDSAMYFCASLGGIGTDTQYFGPGTRLTVL.

The chain couples TRBV6-1 to TRBJ1-5, with D tentatively TRBD1 (5 bases). The CDR3 length is 13 residues. V was cut by 3 bases and J by 9 bases, with 12 bases left in between. Germline lookup yields CDR1 MNHNS and CDR2 SASEGT. The CDR3 region has the DNA TGTGCCAGCAGTGAGGGGGGAATGAGGCCCCAGCATTTT. As protein: CASSEGGMRPQHF.

This clone has just a few counts. V usage is TRBV10-3 and J usage is TRBJ2-7; 7 nucleotides agree with TRBD1. Germline CDR1 and CDR2: ENHRY and SYGVKD. V shed 5 bases, J shed 4 bases, and the junction held 8 bases outside the gene matches. This CDR3 contains 14 residues. The CDR3 is CAISNQQGQYEQYF. As DNA, the CDR3 is TGTGCCATCAGTAACCAACAGGGGCAGTACGAGCAGTACTTC.

The chain is built from TRBV9 and TRBJ2-7, with TRBD1 as a possible D gene (6 bases). V lost 4 bases to trimming and J lost 6 bases, with 14 bases between them. Looked up from germline, CDR1 is SGDLS and CDR2 is YYNGEE. The length of the CDR3 is 13 residues. DNA for the CDR3: TGTGCCAGCAGCTTCGGGACACTCGGCGAGCAGTACTTC. Translated: CASSFGTLGEQYF.

The chain joins TRBV5-4 to TRBJ1-6; D gene ambiguous. CDR1 is SGHNT and CDR2 is YYREEE in the germline V gene (reference sequence). Trimming cost V 0 bases and J 14 bases, with 12 bases left between them. The length of the CDR3 is 13 residues. Here the CDR3 reads CASSLEGGRTLHF. The CDR3 DNA is TGTGCCAGCAGCTTGGAGGGCGGGCGGACCCTCCACTTT.